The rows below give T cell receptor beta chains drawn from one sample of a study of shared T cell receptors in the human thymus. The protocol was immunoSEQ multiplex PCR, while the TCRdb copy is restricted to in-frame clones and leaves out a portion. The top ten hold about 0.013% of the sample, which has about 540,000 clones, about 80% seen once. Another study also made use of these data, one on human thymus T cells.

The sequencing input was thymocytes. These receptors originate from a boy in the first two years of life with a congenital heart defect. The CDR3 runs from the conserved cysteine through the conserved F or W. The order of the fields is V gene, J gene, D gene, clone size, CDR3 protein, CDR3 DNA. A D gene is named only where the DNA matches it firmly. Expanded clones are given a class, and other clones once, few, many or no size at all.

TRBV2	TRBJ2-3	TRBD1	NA	CASRAGTVSTDTQYF	TGTGCCAGCAGGGCCGGGACAGTCAGCACAGATACGCAGTATTTT
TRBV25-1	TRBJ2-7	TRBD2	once	CASSEASGEQYF	TGTGCCAGCAGTGAAGCTAGCGGGGAGCAGTACTTC
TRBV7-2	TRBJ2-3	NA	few	CASSLGYRVITDTQYF	TGTGCCAGCAGCTTAGGGTACAGGGTTATTACAGATACGCAGTATTTT
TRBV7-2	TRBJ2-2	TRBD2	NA	CASSSPSGSDTGELFF	TGTGCCAGCAGCTCGCCTAGCGGGAGCGACACCGGGGAGCTGTTTTTT
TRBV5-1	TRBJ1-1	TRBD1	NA	CASSLDRGGTNTEAFF	TGCGCCAGCAGCTTGGACAGGGGGGGTACGAACACTGAAGCTTTCTTT
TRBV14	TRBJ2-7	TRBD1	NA	CASSQSRDREGEQYF	TGTGCCAGCAGCCAAAGCCGGGACAGGGAAGGTGAGCAGTACTTC
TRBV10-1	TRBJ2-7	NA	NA	CARPRGSGSYEQYF	TGCGCCAGGCCCCGGGGTAGCGGATCCTACGAGCAGTACTTC
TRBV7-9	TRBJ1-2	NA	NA	CASSTRQVSNYGYTF	TGTGCCAGCAGCACTCGACAGGTCTCTAACTATGGCTACACCTTC
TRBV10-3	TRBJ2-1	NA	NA	CAISEFQPLLATYNEQFF	TGTGCCATCAGTGAGTTTCAGCCCCTACTAGCAACCTACAATGAGCAGTTCTTC
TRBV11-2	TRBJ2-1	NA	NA	CASSVGGDGSSHEQFF	TGTGCCAGCAGCGTAGGGGGGGACGGGAGTTCCCATGAGCAGTTCTTC
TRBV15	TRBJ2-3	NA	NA	CATSRDLPTDTQYF	TGTGCCACCAGCAGAGATCTACCCACAGATACGCAGTATTTT
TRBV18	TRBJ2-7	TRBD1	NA	CASSHDRGHYEQYF	TGTGCCAGCTCCCACGACAGGGGGCACTACGAGCAGTACTTC
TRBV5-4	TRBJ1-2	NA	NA	CASSLVPGGRDGYTF	TGTGCCAGCAGCTTGGTTCCGGGAGGTAGGGATGGCTACACCTTC
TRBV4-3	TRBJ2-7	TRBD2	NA	CASSSGTSGNTYEQYF	TGCGCCAGCAGCTCTGGGACTAGCGGGAATACCTACGAGCAGTACTTC
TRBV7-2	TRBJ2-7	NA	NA	CASSPDTYEQYF	TGTGCCAGCAGCCCAGACACCTACGAGCAGTACTTC
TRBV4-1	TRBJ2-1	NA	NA	CASSQGGGGIDYNEQFF	TGCGCCAGCAGCCAAGGGGGTGGCGGGATCGACTACAATGAGCAGTTCTTC
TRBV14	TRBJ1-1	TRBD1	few	CASSHRDRATEAFF	TGTGCCAGCAGCCACCGGGACAGGGCGACTGAAGCTTTCTTT
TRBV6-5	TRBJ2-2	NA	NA	CASRVGVYTGELFF	TGTGCCAGCAGAGTAGGGGTATACACCGGGGAGCTGTTTTTT
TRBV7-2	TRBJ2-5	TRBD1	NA	CASSLTRTGGGETQYF	TGTGCCAGCAGCCTCACACGGACAGGGGGCGGGGAGACCCAGTACTTC
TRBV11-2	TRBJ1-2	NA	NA	CASSPQSLFYGYTF	TGTGCCAGCAGCCCCCAGTCCCTCTTCTATGGCTACACCTTC
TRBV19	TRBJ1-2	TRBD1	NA	CASSMGDSGANYGYTF	TGTGCCAGTAGTATGGGGGACAGTGGAGCTAACTATGGCTACACCTTC
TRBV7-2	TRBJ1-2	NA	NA	CASSLAPCNYGYTF	TGTGCCAGCAGCTTAGCTCCGTGTAACTATGGCTACACCTTC
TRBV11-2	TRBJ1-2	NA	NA	CASSLGVLGYGYTF	TGTGCCAGCAGCTTAGGGGTCCTAGGCTATGGCTACACCTTC
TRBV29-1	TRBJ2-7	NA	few	CSALLSGAPYEQYF	TGCAGCGCCCTTTTATCGGGTGCACCCTACGAGCAGTACTTC
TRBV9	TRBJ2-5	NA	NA	CASSFRDRETQYF	TGTGCCAGCAGCTTCCGGGATCGGGAGACCCAGTACTTC
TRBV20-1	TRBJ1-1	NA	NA	CSACRRWRAFF	TGCAGTGCTTGTAGGAGGTGGAGGGCTTTCTTT
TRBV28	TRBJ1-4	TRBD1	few	CASSRDREQEKLFF	TGTGCCAGCAGCCGGGACAGAGAGCAGGAAAAACTGTTTTTT
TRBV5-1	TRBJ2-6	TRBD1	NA	CASSLQGVEPGANVLTF	TGCGCCAGCAGCTTACAGGGGGTCGAACCTGGGGCCAACGTCCTGACTTTC
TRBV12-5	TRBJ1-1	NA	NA	CASGFSGAMNTEAFF	TGTGCTAGTGGTTTTTCGGGAGCTATGAACACTGAAGCTTTCTTT
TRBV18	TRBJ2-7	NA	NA	CASSPIQGSYEQYF	TGTGCCAGCTCACCCATACAGGGCTCCTACGAGCAGTACTTC
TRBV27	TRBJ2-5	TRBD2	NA	CASSRTSEETQYF	TGTGCCAGCAGCCGGACTAGCGAGGAGACCCAGTACTTC
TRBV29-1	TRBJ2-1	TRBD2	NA	CSVEGLAGNSYNEQFF	TGCAGCGTTGAGGGACTAGCGGGTAACTCCTACAATGAGCAGTTCTTC
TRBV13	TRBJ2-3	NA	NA	CASSLRLATWVRGTDTQYF	TGTGCCAGCAGCCTCCGCCTGGCGACGTGGGTTCGGGGCACAGATACGCAGTATTTT
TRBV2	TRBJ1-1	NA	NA	CASREYFRGCTEAFF	TGTGCCAGCAGAGAATACTTCAGGGGTTGCACTGAAGCTTTCTTT
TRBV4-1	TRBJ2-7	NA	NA	CASSQVRGYYEQYF	TGCGCCAGCAGCCAAGTTCGCGGGTACTACGAGCAGTACTTC
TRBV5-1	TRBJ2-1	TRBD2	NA	CASSFGTSGGSYNEQFF	TGCGCCAGCAGCTTCGGGACTAGCGGGGGTTCCTACAATGAGCAGTTCTTC
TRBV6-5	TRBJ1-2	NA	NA	CASSYEGYTF	TGTGCCAGCAGTTACGAGGGCTACACCTTC
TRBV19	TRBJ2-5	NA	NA	CASTTSGEYKETQYF	TGTGCCAGTACCACCTCCGGGGAATACAAAGAGACCCAGTACTTC
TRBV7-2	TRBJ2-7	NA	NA	CASSLARWRAYEQYF	TGTGCCAGCAGCTTAGCGCGTTGGAGGGCCTACGAGCAGTACTTC
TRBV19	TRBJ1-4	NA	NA	CASSIDLGYATNEKLFF	TGTGCCAGTAGTATAGATCTCGGTTATGCAACTAATGAAAAACTGTTTTTT